The 17 T cell receptor beta chains presented below share a single source sample, sequenced in a study of neurological immune-mediated disorders. One entry per CDR3 protein, called by TCRdb with MiXCR from the 5' RACE reads. This sample has over 60,000 distinct CDR3 sequences, with under 5.5% found just once. The material sequenced was PBMCs. The source is a woman in her sixties or seventies with multiple sclerosis.

Only one count was recorded for this clonotype. V usage is TRBV12-3 or TRBV12-4 and J usage is TRBJ2-3; TRBD2 agrees at 9 bases. After removal of 4 bases from V and 4 bases from J, the junction contained 6 bases not matched to a gene. The CDR3 covers 15 residues. CDR3 region: CASSYHSGRADTQYF. CDR3 coding DNA: TGTGCCAGCAGTTACCATAGCGGGAGAGCAGATACGCAGTATTTT.

At least ten counts were recorded for this clonotype. The chain combines TRBV5-1 with TRBJ2-3, with no clear D. There are 14 residues in the CDR3. The germline V gene has CDR1 SGHRS and CDR2 YFSETQ. The V end lost 0 bases, the J end lost 0 bases, and 5 bases lay between the germline ends. The CDR3: CASSLGTSTDTQYF. The CDR3 DNA sequence: TGCGCCAGCAGCTTGGGCACTAGCACAGATACGCAGTATTTT.

This clonotype came up a few times. The V and J genes are TRBV20-1 and TRBJ2-4; a weak D match, TRBD2 (5 bases). V shed 0 bases and J shed 1 base, with 13 bases lying between them. The CDR3 length is 16 residues. Per germline, CDR1 DFQATT and CDR2 SNEGSKA (reference sequence). The CDR3 here is CSARDSSRGAKNIQYF. As DNA, the CDR3 is TGCAGTGCTAGAGATTCTAGCCGTGGTGCCAAAAACATTCAGTACTTC.

This clonotype has ten or more counts. The gene calls are TRBV20-1 and TRBJ1-4, with 8 bases identical to TRBD1. CDR3 size: 16 residues. J was trimmed by 5 bases and V by 0 bases; bases with no gene match: 8. Germline V CDR1 and CDR2: DFQATT, SNEGSKA (reference sequence). The CDR3 bases are TGCAGTGCTAGAGATCCAGGGGGCAGTTCAAATGAAAAACTGTTTTTT. It codes for CSARDPGGSSNEKLFF.

This clonotype was recorded many times. The V and J genes are TRBV21-1 and TRBJ1-5. TRBV21-1 is designated a pseudogene. The CDR3 consists of 14 residues. The CDR3 nucleotides are TGTGCCAGCAGCAAAGAGGAGGTTGGTCAGCCCCAGCATTTT. Translating gives CASSKEEVGQPQHF.

This clonotype was found many times. This chain uses TRBV20-1 with TRBJ2-3; 7 positions match TRBD2. This CDR3 has 16 amino acids. The germline CDR1 and CDR2 sequences are DFQATT and SNEGSKA (reference sequence). Losses at the gene ends were 3 bases for V and 0 bases for J; bases not matched to a gene: 9. CDR3 residues: CSARLAVGASTDTQYF. As DNA, the CDR3 is TGCAGTGCTAGGCTAGCGGTGGGTGCTAGCACAGATACGCAGTATTTT.

This clonotype has ten or more counts. The CDR3 is CSARDPGALHQPQHF. The CDR3 nucleotides read TGCAGTGCTAGAGATCCAGGTGCCCTTCATCAGCCCCAGCATTTT. The chain uses TRBV20-1 and TRBJ1-5, with D hard to call. Germline V gene lookup returns CDR1 DFQATT and CDR2 SNEGSKA (reference sequence). This CDR3 comprises 15 residues. V was cut by 0 bases and J by 5 bases, with 14 bases left in between.

This clonotype was found a few times. J is TRBJ2-7 and V is TRBV4-1; 13 bases line up with TRBD2. The V gene's germline CDR1 is MGHRA and CDR2 YSYEKL. The CDR3 contains 16 residues. Losses at the gene ends were 2 bases for V and 4 bases for J; bases not matched to a gene: 5. The CDR3 here is CASSQTSGREWYEQYF. In DNA form, the CDR3 reads TGCGCCAGCAGCCAAACTAGCGGGAGGGAGTGGTACGAGCAGTACTTC.

This clonotype appeared many times. V usage is TRBV4-3 and J usage is TRBJ2-1, with 10 bases aligning to TRBD2. The CDR3 contains 18 residues. V dropped 0 bases and J dropped 7; count of bases not matched to a gene: 12. In germline, CDR1 is LGHNA, CDR2 YSLEER. CDR3 protein: CASSQDPAGGLRPNEQFF. The CDR3 DNA reads TGCGCCAGCAGCCAAGATCCAGCGGGAGGGTTACGCCCGAATGAGCAGTTCTTC.

This chain links TRBV30 with TRBJ2-1; no firm D call. V was pared by 4 bases and J by 0 bases, with 10 bases between. CDR1 GTSNPN and CDR2 SVGIG come from the germline V gene (reference sequence). This CDR3 is built from 14 residues. CDR3 in amino acids: CAWIGDSSYNEQFF. CDR3 coding DNA: TGTGCCTGGATTGGAGATAGCTCCTACAATGAGCAGTTCTTC.

V is TRBV11-2 and J is TRBJ2-7; the D is unclear. CDR3 size: 14 residues. V was cut by 2 bases and J by 1 base, with 9 bases left in between. CDR1 is SGHAT, CDR2 FQNNGV, per germline. The CDR3 protein is CASSLFPGSYEQYF. The CDR3 nucleotides are TGTGCCAGCAGCTTATTTCCAGGATCCTACGAGCAGTACTTC.

This clonotype has ten or more counts. The rearrangement links TRBV10-3 to TRBJ1-1; possibly TRBD1 for D (6 bases). This CDR3 is built from 14 residues. V lost 1 base and J lost 1, with 7 bases in between. CDR1 is ENHRY and CDR2 is SYGVKD in the germline V gene. The CDR3 loop reads CAISELQGNTEAFF. CDR3 in DNA: TGTGCCATCAGTGAGTTACAGGGGAACACTGAAGCTTTCTTT.

This clonotype was detected many times. The chain recombines TRBV24-1 with TRBJ1-5; a weak D match, TRBD1 (5 bases). The CDR3 is made up of 13 amino acids. V was trimmed by 9 bases and J by 4 bases, leaving 12 bases between them. The V gene's germline CDR1 is KGHDR and CDR2 SFDVKD. For the CDR3, the DNA is TGTGCCACCTCCGCAGGGTGGAATCAGCCCCAGCATTTT. Translating it yields CATSAGWNQPQHF.

This clonotype was recorded many times. The chain uses TRBV5-1 and TRBJ2-3; D is unclear. The CDR3 sequence is 17 residues long. The V and J ends lost 0 bases and 2 bases respectively, with 16 bases between them. Germline CDR1 SGHRS, CDR2 YFSETQ. As DNA, the CDR3 is TGCGCCAGCAGCTTGGGATCCGCCATGCGATACACAGATACGCAGTATTTT. Its translation is CASSLGSAMRYTDTQYF. Supplemented by reference TRBV5-1 and TRBJ2-3, the full variable domain reads KAGVTQTPRYLIKTRGQQVTLSCSPISGHRSVSWYQQTPGQGLQFLFEYFSETQRNKGNFPGRFSGRQFSNSRSEMNVSTLELGDSALYLCASSLGSAMRYTDTQYFGPGTRLTVL.

This clonotype was found many times. The rearrangement links TRBV5-1 to TRBJ2-1, with 9 bases aligning to TRBD2. The CDR3 length is 18 residues. V lost 2 bases and J lost 1; bases outside the gene matches: 10. Germline-derived CDR1 and CDR2 are SGHRS and YFSETQ. CDR3 region: CASSFPGSGSGSYNEQFF. CDR3 nucleotides: TGCGCCAGCAGCTTTCCGGGTAGCGGGAGCGGTTCCTACAATGAGCAGTTCTTC.

Many counts were recorded for this clonotype. This chain uses TRBV5-1 with TRBJ2-7; 10 nucleotides agree with TRBD2. V gave up 0 bases and J gave up 7 bases; unmatched junction bases: 7. CDR3 length: 15 residues. Germline V lookup: CDR1 SGHRS, CDR2 YFSETQ. In nucleotides, the CDR3 is TGCGCCAGCAGCTTGGTAGCGGGAGGTCCTGGAGAGCAGTACTTC. Protein: CASSLVAGGPGEQYF.

This clonotype was recorded many times. V usage is TRBV20-1 and J usage is TRBJ1-1; unclear D gene. The CDR3 has 13 residues. The germline gives CDR1 DFQATT, CDR2 SNEGSKA (reference sequence). V was cut by 5 bases and J by 0 bases, with 10 bases left in between. Here the CDR3 DNA reads TGCAGTGCTTTTCCGGCAGTGAACACTGAAGCTTTCTTT. Translated, it gives CSAFPAVNTEAFF.